This T cell receptor (beta chain) came from a study of T cells in Graves' hyperthyroidism and ophthalmopathy. The germline gives CDR1 SQVTM, CDR2 ANQGSEA. The CDR3 spans 12 residues. Losses at the gene ends were 6 bases for V and 1 base for J; bases not matched to a gene: 3. With regard to this clonotype: Its antigen is unknown.

Study results and limitations: Blood shared most expanded thyroid clonotypes above 0.001.

Researchers took RNA transcripts and amplified the TCR beta CDR3 regions from them. Initially, a first-round RT-PCR of the TCR CDR3 employed the HTBI primer set. TCRdb re-analysed the multiplex PCR reads in MiXCR, keeping a single row per CDR3 protein. The sample has approximately 510,000 distinct CDR3 sequences; 40% to 50% are singletons. The sequenced material came from peripheral blood or thyroid tissue (not recorded which). The gene calls are TRBV29-1 and TRBJ2-7, with 7 bases matching TRBD1. This clonotype was obtained from an adult woman with Graves' disease, either hyperthyroidism or ophthalmopathy (not recorded which). The CDR3 DNA sequence: TGCAGCGTCGCACAGGGGTCCTACGAGCAGTACTTC. Encoded protein: CSVAQGSYEQYF.